The entry below gives a single T cell receptor (beta chain) sequence along with its context. The data were obtained in a study of CD8+ T cells in alopecia areata. Study-level information: Treatment ran 6 to 18 months, with 6 months of follow-up afterward.

Documented treatment: oral pan-JAK inhibitor, 5-10 mg twice daily. Germline loops: CDR1 PRHDT, CDR2 FYEKMQ (reference sequence). This CDR3 has 17 residues. V was cut by 5 bases and J by 3 bases, with 23 bases left in between. Investigators isolated RNA and reverse transcribed it into cDNA to act as the sequencing template. Assay used: immunoSEQ multiplex PCR; TCRdb lists only in-frame clones, some missing. The sample includes 150,000 to 200,000 clones, roughly 61% of them seen just once. The TCR sequence derives from a human donor with alopecia areata. The specimen was CD8+ T cells sorted from blood, collected at week 24, from a patient treated with tofacitinib. J is TRBJ2-7 and V is TRBV13; maybe TRBD1 (6 bases). The CDR3 loop is CASSQDTPGTRRYEQYF. The CDR3 DNA reads as TGTGCCAGCAGCCAAGACACACCTGGGACACGACGCTACGAGCAGTACTTC.